The rows below give T cell receptor beta chains drawn from one sample of a study of blood T cells in healthy people across ages. Each CDR3 protein gets one entry after TCRdb re-called the 5' RACE reads with MiXCR. The sample shows approximately 2,000,000 distinct CDR3 sequences, about 39% of them seen only once. Material for sequencing was blood. The receptors were gathered from a human donor in good health. Both conserved end residues are part of each CDR3. D genes are given only for firm matches. The size of a clone is reported for some rows only, either as once, few or many, or as a class for expanded clones.

>14|TRBV7-2|TRBD1|TRBJ2-1|NA
CASSPQRQGDEQFF
TGTGCCAGCAGCCCACAAAGACAGGGGGATGAGCAGTTCTTC
>15|TRBV20-1|TRBD2|TRBJ2-1|NA
CSASVPGGPGNQQFF
TGCAGTGCTTCAGTCCCGGGGGGACCCGGCAATCAGCAGTTCTTC
>15|TRBV6-2/TRBV6-3|NA|TRBJ2-1|NA
CATSRGSYFYNEQFF
TGTGCCACCTCCAGGGGCTCCTACTTCTACAATGAGCAGTTCTTC
>14|TRBV15|TRBD1|TRBJ1-2|NA
CATSRQGGTGNYTF
TGTGCCACCAGCAGACAGGGAGGGACAGGGAACTACACCTTC
>14|TRBV6-5|NA|TRBJ2-7|NA
CANSYYGSGYEQYF
TGTGCCAACAGTTATTACGGTTCGGGCTACGAGCAGTACTTC
>13|TRBV6-5|NA|TRBJ2-7|NA
CASSYGPAYEQYF
TGTGCCAGCAGTTACGGACCGGCGTACGAGCAGTACTTC
>17|TRBV28|NA|TRBJ1-5|few
CASSLVSLVGARQPQHF
TGTGCCAGCAGTTTGGTTTCGTTGGTAGGGGCGCGGCAGCCCCAGCATTTT
>14|TRBV7-6|NA|TRBJ1-6|few
CASSPWRDDSPLHF
TGTGCCAGCAGCCCTTGGAGGGACGATTCACCCCTCCACTTT
>16|TRBV6-2/TRBV6-3|TRBD2|TRBJ2-5|NA
CASRHLGLAGQETQYF
TGTGCCAGCAGGCACCTCGGACTAGCGGGGCAAGAGACCCAGTACTTC
>16|TRBV4-2|NA|TRBJ2-7|few
CASSQDPRDTLAEQYF
TGTGCCAGCAGCCAAGATCCAAGGGACACGTTGGCCGAGCAGTACTTC
>17|TRBV12-5|TRBD1|TRBJ1-4|few
CASGLVLATGMGEKLFF
TGTGCTAGTGGTTTGGTACTGGCGACAGGGATGGGTGAAAAACTGTTTTTT
>12|TRBV29-1|NA|TRBJ2-2|NA
CSVEREAGELFF
TGCAGCGTTGAAAGGGAGGCCGGGGAGCTGTTTTTT
>13|TRBV4-2|NA|TRBJ1-2|NA
CAGRPSSNYGYTF
TGTGCCGGCAGGCCAAGTTCTAACTATGGCTACACCTTC
>15|TRBV28|NA|TRBJ1-1|few
CASSKDRFMNTEAFF
TGTGCCAGCAGTAAGGACAGATTCATGAACACTGAAGCTTTCTTT
>12|TRBV4-2|NA|TRBJ2-1|NA
CASFGRSNGQFF
TGTGCCAGCTTCGGACGCTCCAATGGGCAGTTCTTC
>15|TRBV11-3|NA|TRBJ2-1|NA
CASSRDRTRYNEQFF
TGTGCCAGCAGCCGAGACAGAACCAGATACAATGAGCAGTTCTTC
>13|TRBV29-1|NA|TRBJ1-2|NA
CSVGGRAHDGYTF
TGCAGCGTTGGGGGCAGGGCCCATGATGGCTACACCTTC
>16|TRBV27|NA|TRBJ2-1|NA
CASSSDRGISYNEQFF
TGTGCCAGCAGTTCAGACCGGGGAATCTCATACAATGAGCAGTTCTTC
>13|TRBV29-1|NA|TRBJ2-2|few
CSVEGGYTGELFF
TGCAGCGTTGAAGGGGGCTACACCGGGGAGCTGTTTTTT
>14|TRBV28|NA|TRBJ2-3|NA
CASRFERSTDTQYF
TGTGCCAGCAGATTCGAGCGGAGCACAGATACGCAGTATTTT
>14|TRBV20-1|NA|TRBJ2-3|few
CSASPGEGLDTQYF
TGCAGTGCTAGCCCCGGTGAGGGGCTAGATACGCAGTATTTT
>16|TRBV7-2|NA|TRBJ2-3|NA
CASSPPGGRSTDTQYF
TGTGCCAGCAGTCCTCCCGGGGGAAGGAGCACAGATACGCAGTATTTT
>14|TRBV20-1|TRBD1|TRBJ1-5|few
CSVGRGQGLQPQHF
TGCAGTGTGGGGCGGGGACAGGGGCTTCAGCCCCAGCATTTT
>15|TRBV30|TRBD1|TRBJ2-1|NA
CAWSVRDRDNNEQFF
TGTGCCTGGAGTGTCCGAGACAGGGACAACAATGAGCAGTTCTTC
>17|TRBV20-1|TRBD2|TRBJ2-1|NA
CSARDLSGGSSYNEQFF
TGCAGTGCTAGAGATCTAAGCGGGGGGAGCTCCTACAATGAGCAGTTCTTC
>17|TRBV27|TRBD1|TRBJ2-5|few
CASSFLGGHQRQETQYF
TGTGCCAGCAGTTTCTTAGGGGGCCACCAACGTCAAGAGACCCAGTACTTC
>15|TRBV2|TRBD1|TRBJ1-2|NA
CASSVPGQGVNGYTF
TGTGCCAGCAGCGTTCCGGGACAGGGGGTAAATGGCTACACCTTC
>13|TRBV12-3/TRBV12-4|NA|TRBJ2-1|many
CASSLSGRNEQFF
TGTGCCAGCAGTTTATCGGGGCGCAATGAGCAGTTCTTC
>14|TRBV6-6|NA|TRBJ2-3|NA
CASSFAVITDTQYF
TGTGCCAGCAGCTTCGCGGTTATCACAGATACGCAGTATTTT
>16|TRBV10-3|NA|TRBJ1-5|once
CAISESGVSGNQPQHF
TGTGCCATCAGTGAGTCGGGGGTTAGTGGCAATCAGCCCCAGCATTTT
>14|TRBV5-1|NA|TRBJ2-1|once
CASSLGTNYSEQFF
TGCGCCAGCAGTTTGGGGACCAATTACAGTGAGCAGTTCTTC
>17|TRBV6-1|TRBD1|TRBJ1-5|once
CASSQGADRYNNQPQHF
TGTGCCAGCAGTCAGGGGGCGGACAGGTACAACAATCAGCCCCAGCATTTT
>16|TRBV27|NA|TRBJ1-5|NA
CASSLGAGEVNQPQHF
TGTGCCAGCAGTTTAGGAGCAGGGGAGGTCAATCAGCCCCAGCATTTT
>13|TRBV6-5|NA|TRBJ2-4|NA
CASGMTVANIQYF
TGTGCCAGCGGTATGACGGTGGCGAACATTCAGTACTTC
>13|TRBV7-9|TRBD1|TRBJ1-1|NA
CAITWDRDDEAFF
TGTGCCATTACGTGGGACAGGGACGATGAAGCTTTCTTT
>14|TRBV4-3|NA|TRBJ1-2|few
CASSHQDRLEGYTF
TGCGCCAGCAGCCACCAGGACCGCCTCGAGGGCTACACCTTC
>13|TRBV4-2|NA|TRBJ2-3|NA
CASSQGGPDTQYF
TGTGCCAGCAGCCAGGGGGGACCCGATACGCAGTATTTT
>14|TRBV29-1|TRBD1|TRBJ1-4|many
CSVSTGTANEKLFF
TGCAGCGTTTCCACCGGGACAGCTAATGAAAAACTGTTTTTT
>16|TRBV18|NA|TRBJ2-7|NA
CASSPTLGISSYEQYF
TGTGCCAGCTCACCCACCCTAGGAATAAGCTCCTACGAGCAGTACTTC
>15|TRBV28|NA|TRBJ2-5|few
CASRGGLIGVKTQYF
TGTGCCAGCAGGGGCGGACTCATAGGGGTAAAGACCCAGTACTTC
>12|TRBV7-2|NA|TRBJ2-1|few
CASNQINNEQFF
TGTGCCAGCAACCAGATAAACAATGAGCAGTTCTTC
>15|TRBV4-2|TRBD1|TRBJ2-1|NA
CASSQDARGNNEQFF
TGTGCCAGCAGCCAAGACGCCAGGGGGAACAATGAGCAGTTCTTC
>14|TRBV4-1|NA|TRBJ2-4|many
CASSQGLAKNIQYF
TGCGCCAGCAGCCAAGGTCTAGCCAAAAACATTCAGTACTTC
>14|TRBV7-3|NA|TRBJ2-1|NA
CASSYQRAYNEQFF
TGTGCCAGCAGCTATCAGAGGGCCTACAATGAGCAGTTCTTC
>13|TRBV7-3|NA|TRBJ1-1|few
CASSLGHYTEAFF
TGTGCCAGCAGCCTGGGACACTACACTGAAGCTTTCTTT
>15|TRBV5-1|NA|TRBJ2-1|few
CASSLARTSYNEQFF
TGCGCCAGCAGCTTGGCCCGGACAAGTTACAATGAGCAGTTCTTC
>14|TRBV4-2|NA|TRBJ1-4|NA
CASSQEVSGEKLFF
TGTGCCAGCAGCCAAGAGGTTTCAGGGGAAAAACTGTTTTTT
>15|TRBV20-1|NA|TRBJ2-7|NA
CSAMYGTLTSYEQYF
TGCAGTGCTATGTACGGGACACTGACTTCCTACGAGCAGTACTTC
>17|TRBV3-1|TRBD2|TRBJ2-4|NA
CASSQVISGGAKNIQYF
TGTGCCAGCAGCCAAGTTATCAGCGGGGGAGCCAAAAACATTCAGTACTTC
>15|TRBV2|NA|TRBJ2-3|NA
CASSSDGSSTDTQYF
TGTGCCAGCAGTTCGGACGGTTCTAGCACAGATACGCAGTATTTT
>16|TRBV24-1|NA|TRBJ2-1|few
CATSDLGRGGWNEQFF
TGTGCCACCAGTGATTTAGGAAGGGGGGGGTGGAATGAGCAGTTCTTC
>13|TRBV7-2|NA|TRBJ1-2|NA
CASSINRSYGYTF
TGTGCCAGCAGTATAAACAGGAGCTATGGCTACACCTTC
>13|TRBV6-2/TRBV6-3|NA|TRBJ1-1|NA
CASTDRPNTEAFF
TGTGCCAGCACTGACAGGCCGAACACTGAAGCTTTCTTT
>16|TRBV7-2|TRBD1|TRBJ2-7|NA
CASSFRTGTGRGEQYF
TGTGCCAGCAGCTTCAGAACCGGGACAGGGCGAGGGGAGCAGTACTTC
>16|TRBV20-1|NA|TRBJ2-3|few
CSANPPPGRPTDTQYF
TGCAGTGCTAACCCCCCTCCCGGACGGCCCACAGATACGCAGTATTTT